The present TCR beta chain was sequenced within a study of blood T cell repertoires in COVID-19 (dated by TCRdb to 2018 to 2020). The study in broad terms: Samples from collaborators originated in the United States, Italy and Spain and spanned both the acute and convalescent phases of COVID-19. Where available, HLA class I and class II types were obtained from metadata supplied by the sample provider rather than from assay-based typing. A de-identified subject ID, COVID-19 status, age in years and sex were almost always included in the sample metadata. The material from the prospective study consisted of cDNA or gDNA derived from T cells, B-cell-depleted T cells, or PBMCs. The repertoires were released in a freely available public database intended as a resource for research on the immune response to SARS-CoV-2. Deeply sampled blood TCRbeta repertoires from subjects exposed to, actively infected with, or recovered from COVID-19 were included in the dataset. Samples were obtained from the ongoing ImmuneRACE study (first 160 participants) and from over a thousand subjects provided by 6 global collaborators.

In regard to this clone: Its antigen specificity is not known. Per-nucleotide qualities are absent, and no much larger clonotype sits a single base away.

V sheds 5 bases and J sheds 0 bases, leaving 14 bases between their ends. The germline V gene sets CDR1 to KGHSH and CDR2 to LQKENI. The CDR3 numbers 16 residues from cysteine through phenylalanine. Solely the CDR3 DNA is kept, with 48 bases framed from the first base. Whole blood was collected in K2EDTA tubes by collaborating institutions according to the institutions' own protocols. For TCRbeta analysis, collaborators shipped samples as frozen whole blood, isolated PBMCs, or DNA extracted from either of those sample types. TCRbeta CDR3 regions were amplified from genomic DNA using the immunoSEQ Assay, a bias-controlled multiplex PCR. As for the original processing: Nucleated cell counts per sample were estimated from amplification of reference gene primers within the assay. Sequence reads were collapsed and filtered to measure the absolute abundance of every unique TCRbeta CDR3 rearrangement. For each sample, productive Simpson clonality was calculated as the square root of Simpson's diversity index across productive rearrangements. Imported from immuneACCESS, the table was reduced by TCRdb to in-frame sequences with V and J called. These copies leave out some clones; in studies compared against another copy, an unresolved V gene accounts for under half, and the cause of the remainder is not known. Clonal size and the V and J genes are those of that table, whereas D and trimming came from the DNA. Across this sample there are 85,000 to 130,000 clones, with more than 80% seen only once. The top ten clones comprise roughly 29% of the sample.

General conclusions and limits of the study: How much clinical and demographic metadata was included differed by source and by participant, and the metadata was provided uncurated.

The specimen sequenced was peripheral blood. The clonotype was recovered from a man aged 55 to 70 with acute or convalescent COVID-19. The V and J segments used are TRBV18 and TRBJ1-5; TRBD1 is possibly the D segment (6 matching bases). The encoded CDR3 is CASSSQQGGSNQPQHF. The nucleotide sequence reads TGTGCCAGCTCAAGTCAACAGGGTGGTAGCAATCAGCCCCAGCATTTT.